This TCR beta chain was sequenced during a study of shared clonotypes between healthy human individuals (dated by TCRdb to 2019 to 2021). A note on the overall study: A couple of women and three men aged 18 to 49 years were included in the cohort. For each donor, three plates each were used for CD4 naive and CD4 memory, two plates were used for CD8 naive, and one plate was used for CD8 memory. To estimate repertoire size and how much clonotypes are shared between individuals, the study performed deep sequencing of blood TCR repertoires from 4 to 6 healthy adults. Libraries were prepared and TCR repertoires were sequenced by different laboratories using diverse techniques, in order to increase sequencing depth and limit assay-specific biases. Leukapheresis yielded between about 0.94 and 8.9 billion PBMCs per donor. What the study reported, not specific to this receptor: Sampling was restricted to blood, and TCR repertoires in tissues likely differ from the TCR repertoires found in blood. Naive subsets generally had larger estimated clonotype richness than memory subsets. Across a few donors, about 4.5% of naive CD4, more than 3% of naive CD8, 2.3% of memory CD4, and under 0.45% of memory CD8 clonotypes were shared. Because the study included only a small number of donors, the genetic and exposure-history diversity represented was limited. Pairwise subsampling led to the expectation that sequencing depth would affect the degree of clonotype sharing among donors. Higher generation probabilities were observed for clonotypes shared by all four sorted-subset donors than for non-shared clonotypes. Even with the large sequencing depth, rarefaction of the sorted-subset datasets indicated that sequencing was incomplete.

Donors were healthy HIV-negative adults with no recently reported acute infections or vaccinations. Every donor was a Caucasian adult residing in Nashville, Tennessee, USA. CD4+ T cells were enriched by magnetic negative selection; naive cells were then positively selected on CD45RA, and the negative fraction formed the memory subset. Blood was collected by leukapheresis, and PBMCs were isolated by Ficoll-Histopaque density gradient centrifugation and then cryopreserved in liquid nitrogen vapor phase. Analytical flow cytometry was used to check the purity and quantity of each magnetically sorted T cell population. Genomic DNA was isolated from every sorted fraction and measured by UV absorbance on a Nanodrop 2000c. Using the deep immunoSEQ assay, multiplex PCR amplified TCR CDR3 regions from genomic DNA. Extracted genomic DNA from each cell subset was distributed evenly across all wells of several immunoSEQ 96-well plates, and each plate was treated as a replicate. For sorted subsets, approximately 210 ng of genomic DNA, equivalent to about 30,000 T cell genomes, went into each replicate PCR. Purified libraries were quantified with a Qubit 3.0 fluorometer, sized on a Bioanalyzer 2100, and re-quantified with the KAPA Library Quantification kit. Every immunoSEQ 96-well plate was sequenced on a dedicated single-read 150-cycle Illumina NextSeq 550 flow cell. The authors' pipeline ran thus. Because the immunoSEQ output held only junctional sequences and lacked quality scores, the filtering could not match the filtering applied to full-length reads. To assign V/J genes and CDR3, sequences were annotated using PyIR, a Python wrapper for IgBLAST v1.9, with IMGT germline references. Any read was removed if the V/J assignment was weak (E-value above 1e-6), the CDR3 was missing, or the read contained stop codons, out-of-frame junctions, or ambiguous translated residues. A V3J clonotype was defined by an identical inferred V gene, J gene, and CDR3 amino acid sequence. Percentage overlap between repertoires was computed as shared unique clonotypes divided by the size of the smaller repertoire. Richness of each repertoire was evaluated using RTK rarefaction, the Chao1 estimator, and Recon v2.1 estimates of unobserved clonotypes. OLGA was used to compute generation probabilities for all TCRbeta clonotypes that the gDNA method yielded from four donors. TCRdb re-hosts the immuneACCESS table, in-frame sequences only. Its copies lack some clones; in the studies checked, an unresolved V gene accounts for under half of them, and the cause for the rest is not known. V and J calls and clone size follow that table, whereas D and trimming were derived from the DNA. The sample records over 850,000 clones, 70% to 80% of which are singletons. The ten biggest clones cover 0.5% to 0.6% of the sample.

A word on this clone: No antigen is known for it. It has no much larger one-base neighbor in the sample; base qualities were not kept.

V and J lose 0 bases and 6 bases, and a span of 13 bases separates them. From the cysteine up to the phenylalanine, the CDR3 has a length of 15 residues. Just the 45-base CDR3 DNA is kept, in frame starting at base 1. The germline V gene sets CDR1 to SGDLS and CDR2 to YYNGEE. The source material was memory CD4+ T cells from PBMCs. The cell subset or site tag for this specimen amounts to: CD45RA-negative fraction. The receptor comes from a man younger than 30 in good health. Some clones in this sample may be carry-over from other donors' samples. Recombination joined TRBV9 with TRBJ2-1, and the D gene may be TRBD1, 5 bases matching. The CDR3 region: CASSVGFQGGNEQFF. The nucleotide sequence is TGTGCCAGCAGCGTAGGGTTCCAGGGCGGCAATGAGCAGTTCTTC.